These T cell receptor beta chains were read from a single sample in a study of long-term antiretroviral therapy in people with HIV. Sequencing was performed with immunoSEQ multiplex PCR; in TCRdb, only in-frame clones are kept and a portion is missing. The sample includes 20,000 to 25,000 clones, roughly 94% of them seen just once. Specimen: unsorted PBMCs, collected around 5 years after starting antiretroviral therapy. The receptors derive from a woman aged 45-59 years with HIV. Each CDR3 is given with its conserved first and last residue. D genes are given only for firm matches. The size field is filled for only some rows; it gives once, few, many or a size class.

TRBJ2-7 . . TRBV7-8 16 CASSLGSGGFSYEQYF TGTGCCAGCAGCTTAGGGTCCGGGGGTTTCTCCTACGAGCAGTACTTC
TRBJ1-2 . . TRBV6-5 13 CASSYNRDYGYTF TGTGCCAGCAGTTACAACAGAGACTATGGCTACACCTTC
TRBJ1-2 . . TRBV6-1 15 CASSPDSNLLYGYTF TGTGCCAGCAGCCCGGACTCTAATCTCCTCTATGGCTACACCTTC
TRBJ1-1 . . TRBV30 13 CAWSGGQNTEAFF TGTGCCTGGAGTGGTGGACAGAACACTGAAGCTTTCTTT
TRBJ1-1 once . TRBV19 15 CASSIDSSGRTEAFF TGTGCCAGTAGTATAGATTCCTCAGGGAGGACTGAAGCTTTCTTT
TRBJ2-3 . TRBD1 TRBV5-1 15 CASSLRGTGMNTQYF TGCGCCAGCAGCTTGCGGGGGACAGGGATGAATACGCAGTATTTT
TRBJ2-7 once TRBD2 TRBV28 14 CASRFGLAGVEQYF TGTGCCAGCAGGTTCGGACTAGCGGGAGTCGAGCAGTACTTC
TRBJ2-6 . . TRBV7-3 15 CASSPEGAGANVLTF TGTGCCAGCAGCCCGGAAGGTGCTGGGGCCAACGTCCTGACTTTC
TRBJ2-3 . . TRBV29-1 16 CSVEGAGTTITDTQYF TGCAGCGTTGAGGGGGCAGGTACCACCATCACAGATACGCAGTATTTT
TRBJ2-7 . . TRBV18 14 CASSPNSQDYEQYF TGTGCCAGCTCACCAAACAGCCAGGACTACGAGCAGTACTTC
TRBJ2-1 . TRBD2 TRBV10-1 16 CASSECLAGVSYEQFF TGCGCCAGCAGTGAATGTCTAGCGGGAGTTTCCTATGAGCAGTTCTTC
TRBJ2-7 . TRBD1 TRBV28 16 CASSPSYTGGHYEQYF TGTGCCAGCAGTCCCTCCTATACAGGGGGCCACTACGAGCAGTACTTC
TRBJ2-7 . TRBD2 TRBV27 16 CASSLGLAGIGYEQYF TGTGCCAGCAGTTTAGGGCTAGCGGGAATCGGTTACGAGCAGTACTTC
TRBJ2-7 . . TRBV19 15 CASSITSAPPTEQYF TGTGCCAGTAGTATTACGAGTGCCCCCCCTACCGAGCAGTACTTC
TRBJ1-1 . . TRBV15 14 CATSRDRPDGEAFF TGTGCCACCAGCAGAGATCGACCCGACGGTGAAGCTTTCTTT
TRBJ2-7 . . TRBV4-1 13 CASSRTSAYEQYF TGCGCCAGCAGCCGCACCTCAGCCTACGAGCAGTACTTC
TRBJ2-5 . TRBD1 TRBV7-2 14 CASSFSGQGETQYF TGTGCCAGCAGCTTCTCAGGACAGGGAGAGACCCAGTACTTC
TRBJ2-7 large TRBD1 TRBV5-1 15 CASSWLQGVSYEQYF TGCGCCAGCAGCTGGCTACAGGGGGTCTCCTACGAGCAGTACTTC
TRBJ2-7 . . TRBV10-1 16 CASSEQYLDSLYEQYF TGCGCCAGCAGTGAGCAGTATCTGGACAGCTTATACGAGCAGTACTTC
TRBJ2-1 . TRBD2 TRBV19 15 CASSNLAGVRNEQFF TGTGCCAGTAGCAACCTAGCGGGAGTTCGTAATGAGCAGTTCTTC
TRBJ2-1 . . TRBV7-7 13 CASSLATGLEQFF TGTGCTAGCAGCTTAGCTACCGGACTAGAGCAGTTCTTC
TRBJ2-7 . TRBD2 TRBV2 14 CASRLLAGVNEQYF TGTGCCAGCAGGCTTCTAGCGGGCGTCAACGAGCAGTACTTC
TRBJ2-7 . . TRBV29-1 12 CSVTTTAYEQYF TGCAGCGTGACTACCACTGCCTACGAGCAGTACTTC
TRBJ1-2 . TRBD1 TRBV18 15 CASSPEWDSSYGYTF TGTGCCAGCTCACCAGAGTGGGACAGCTCCTATGGCTACACCTTC
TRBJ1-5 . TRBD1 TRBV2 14 CASRGTGSNQPQHF TGTGCCAGCAGGGGGACAGGAAGCAATCAGCCCCAGCATTTT
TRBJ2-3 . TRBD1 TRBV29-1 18 CSVEYTGGAEGPVDTQYF TGCAGCGTTGAATATACAGGGGGCGCTGAGGGACCCGTAGATACGCAGTATTTT
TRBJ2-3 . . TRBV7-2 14 CASSPKAGTDTQYF TGTGCCAGCAGCCCGAAGGCGGGGACAGATACGCAGTATTTT
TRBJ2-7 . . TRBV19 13 CASSSDSRYEQYF TGTGCCAGTAGTTCGGACAGTCGCTACGAGCAGTACTTC
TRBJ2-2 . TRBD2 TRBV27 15 CASSLVAGVTGELFF TGTGCCAGCAGTTTGGTAGCGGGAGTGACCGGGGAGCTGTTTTTT
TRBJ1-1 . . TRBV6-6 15 CASSYYQGPNTEAFF TGTGCCAGCAGTTACTACCAGGGGCCGAACACTGAAGCTTTCTTT
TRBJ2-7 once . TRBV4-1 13 CASSQTTGYEQYF TGCGCCAGCAGCCAAACTACCGGCTACGAGCAGTACTTC
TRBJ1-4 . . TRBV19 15 CASSRRIPTNEKLFF TGTGCCAGTTCCCGAAGAATTCCAACTAATGAAAAACTGTTTTTT
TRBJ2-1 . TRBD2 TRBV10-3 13 CAISRLAFNEQFF TGTGCCATCAGTAGACTAGCATTCAATGAGCAGTTCTTC
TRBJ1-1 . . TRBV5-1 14 CASSLSGSYTEAFF TGCGCCAGCAGCTTATCAGGGTCTTACACTGAAGCTTTCTTT
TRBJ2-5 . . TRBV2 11 CASRQQETQYF TGTGCCAGCAGACAGCAAGAGACCCAGTACTTC
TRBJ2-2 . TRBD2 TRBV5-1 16 CASSPLAGGSTGELFF TGCGCCAGCAGCCCTTTAGCGGGAGGGAGCACCGGGGAGCTGTTTTTT
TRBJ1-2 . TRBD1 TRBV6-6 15 CASSYELDREYGYTF TGTGCCAGCAGTTACGAGTTGGACAGGGAATATGGCTACACCTTC
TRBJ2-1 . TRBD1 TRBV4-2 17 CASSLLGGTGANNEQFF TGTGCCAGCAGCCTCCTGGGGGGGACAGGGGCAAACAATGAGCAGTTCTTC
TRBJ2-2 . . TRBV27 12 CASSWGTGELFF TGTGCCAGCAGTTGGGGTACCGGGGAGCTGTTTTTT
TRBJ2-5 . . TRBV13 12 CASRGIQETQYF TGTGCCAGCAGGGGGATCCAAGAGACCCAGTACTTC